The entry that follows covers one TCR beta chain sequence. The sample belongs to a study of T cells in localized non-small cell lung cancer. Trimming removed 6 bases from V and 1 base from J, with 16 bases in between. The germline V gene has CDR1 KGHSH and CDR2 LQKENI. The length of the CDR3 is 16 residues. Assay used: immunoSEQ multiplex PCR; TCRdb lists only in-frame clones, some missing. The sample lists tens of thousands of clones, about 90% occurring once. The chain recombines TRBV18 with TRBJ1-5, with D hard to call. The receptor's source is a woman aged 40 to 75 with stage I lung adenocarcinoma. The sample consisted of peripheral blood, taken before any cancer treatment. This CDR3 reads CASSISKDTSNQPQHF. CDR3 bases: TGTGCCAGCTCCATTAGCAAGGATACGAGCAATCAGCCCCAGCATTTT.